These 19 T cell receptor beta chains originate from one sample sequenced in a study of radiotherapy plus CTLA-4 blockade in lung cancer (dated by TCRdb to 2016 to 2019). The library was produced with the immunoSEQ multiplex PCR assay. TCRdb re-hosts the immuneACCESS table, in-frame sequences only. Its copies lack some clones; in the studies checked, an unresolved V gene accounts for under half of them, and the cause for the rest is not known. This sample is represented by tens of thousands of clones; around 83% of them were singletons. The top ten constitute roughly a quarter of the sample. Sequenced material: peripheral blood, taken from a patient treated with radiotherapy plus ipilimumab. The receptors come from a human donor with non-small cell lung cancer that progressed on radiotherapy plus ipilimumab.

The V call is TRBV6-1, the J call TRBJ2-3; TRBD2 matches 9 bases. V was clipped by 10 bases and J by 6 bases; unmatched bases: 11. This CDR3 region has 14 residues. Germline values: CDR1 MNHNS, CDR2 SASEGT. The CDR3 nucleotides read TGTGCCAACGCCGCTAGCGGGACCCGGGATACGCAGTATTTT. Its protein is CANAASGTRDTQYF.

This rearrangement joins TRBV11-2 to TRBJ1-2; 7 bases agree with TRBD1. The CDR3 extends over 15 amino acids. Losses at the gene ends were 6 bases for V and 3 bases for J; bases not matched to a gene: 10. CDR1 SGHAT and CDR2 FQNNGV come from the germline V gene. CDR3 coding DNA: TGTGCCAGCAGACCCCGAGGGGGCGGAGACTATGGCTACACCTTC. Protein: CASRPRGGGDYGYTF.

The chain carries TRBV4-1 and TRBJ2-2, with D possibly matching TRBD2 (6 bases). This CDR3 comprises 17 residues. Trimming took off 0 bases at V and 0 bases at J, with 11 bases between the two ends. Germline-derived CDR1 and CDR2 are MGHRA and YSYEKL. As DNA, the CDR3 is TGCGCCAGCAGCCAAGATCTAAGCGGGTCGAACACCGGGGAGCTGTTTTTT. Its translation is CASSQDLSGSNTGELFF.

V is TRBV5-1 and J is TRBJ2-1; TRBD2 aligns across 9 bases. V shed 2 bases, J shed 10 bases, and the junction held 10 bases outside the gene matches. Germline V gene lookup returns CDR1 SGHRS and CDR2 YFSETQ. There are 15 residues in the CDR3. The CDR3 DNA sequence: TGCGCCAGCAGCTTTATTGCTAGCGGGAAAACGGAGCAGTTCTTC. It specifies CASSFIASGKTEQFF.

The chain combines TRBV25-1 with TRBJ2-1; 8 positions match TRBD1. V lost 1 base and J lost 8; bases outside the gene matches: 4. The CDR3 loop spans 14 amino acids. Looked up from germline, CDR1 is MGHDK and CDR2 is SYGVNS. The CDR3 DNA is TGTGCCAGCAGTGAATGGACAGGGTACCATGAGCAGTTCTTC. Translation gives CASSEWTGYHEQFF.

The CDR3, as DNA: TGTGCCAGTAGTGTCGGACCCGAGCAGTTCTTC. Amino acids: CASSVGPEQFF. The chain carries TRBV19 and TRBJ2-1; D not resolved. V dropped 5 bases and J dropped 10 bases, with 9 bases sitting between them. The CDR3 has 11 amino acids. Per germline, CDR1 LNHDA and CDR2 SQIVND (reference sequence).

This clone was observed a few times. CDR3 coding DNA: TGTGCCAGCAGCTCTAGCGGGAGGGGCTACGAGCAGTACTTC. Translation: CASSSSGRGYEQYF. This chain links TRBV6-1 with TRBJ2-7; 12 nucleotides line up with TRBD2. Germline V CDR1 and CDR2: MNHNS, SASEGT. The CDR3 loop spans 14 amino acids. Trimming removed 6 bases from V and 3 bases from J; junction bases left unmatched: 3.

Comments on this clone: Sequence at one end of the junction differs from germline and may be a read error. Within the sample, other DNA sequences also encode this same CDR3. For the CDR3, the DNA is TGCGCCAGCAGCCACGGCGGGAGCAGGGGCTATCGGGGCACCGGGGAGCTATTTTTT. Amino acids: CASSHGGSRGYRGTGELFF. The chain uses TRBV4-1 and TRBJ2-2; D may be TRBD2 (7 bases). Germline CDR1 and CDR2: MGHRA and YSYEKL. CDR3 length: 19 amino acids.

CDR3 DNA: TGTGCCTGGGCTCCGGGACCCCATAGTGAAAAACTGTTTTTT. Its protein is CAWAPGPHSEKLFF. V is TRBV30 and J is TRBJ1-4; tentative D call: TRBD1 (5 bases). V dropped 5 bases and J dropped 7 bases, with 17 bases sitting between them. Germline V gives CDR1 GTSNPN, CDR2 SVGIG (reference sequence). CDR3 length: 14 residues.

This rearrangement joins TRBV7-6 to TRBJ2-7; 9 bases agree with TRBD1. CDR1 and CDR2 from the germline V gene are SGHVS and FNYEAQ. The CDR3 totals 14 residues. V was pared by 3 bases and J by 3 bases, with 3 bases of the junction left unmatched. CDR3 protein: CASSLGTGLYEQYF. The DNA of the CDR3 is TGTGCCAGCAGCTTGGGGACAGGGCTCTACGAGCAGTACTTC.

To note about this clone: At the DNA level, this CDR3 is encoded by other sequences in the same sample as well. The chain carries TRBV6-1 and TRBJ2-1, with a weak D call TRBD1 (6 bases). Between the trimmed V and J ends, which lost 1 base and 0 bases, there was a span of 13 bases. Germline CDR1 and CDR2: MNHNS and SASEGT. The CDR3 covers 17 residues. CDR3 nucleotides: TGTGCCAGCAGTGAAGAATTAGGGGGTTACTCCTACAATGAGCAGTTCTTC. Protein: CASSEELGGYSYNEQFF.

This chain uses TRBV6-5 with TRBJ2-5; 14 nucleotides match TRBD2. The CDR3 totals 15 residues. Trimming took 7 bases from V and 5 from J; bases not matched to a gene: 6. Germline CDR1 MNHEY, CDR2 SVGAGI. The CDR3 nucleotides read TGTGCCAGCACAGGACTAGCGGGAGGTGGGGAGACCCAGTACTTC. The encoded protein is CASTGLAGGGETQYF.

The chain recombines TRBV28 with TRBJ2-7; TRBD1 matches at 10 bases. Losses at the gene ends were 5 bases for V and 2 bases for J; bases not matched to a gene: 3. The CDR3 has 14 amino acids. Germline V gene data show CDR1 as MDHEN and CDR2 as SYDVKM. CDR3 DNA sequence: TGTGCCAGCAGTCGCGGACAGGGGGCCTACGAGCAGTACGTC. Translation gives CASSRGQGAYEQYV.

V usage is TRBV7-9 and J usage is TRBJ2-3, with D possibly matching TRBD2 (6 bases). The germline V gene encodes CDR1 SEHNR and CDR2 FQNEAQ (reference sequence). The CDR3 runs 13 residues. The V end lost 6 bases, the J end lost 4 bases, and 11 bases lay between the germline ends. CDR3: CASRSGSPDTQYF. DNA of the CDR3: TGTGCCAGCAGGTCCGGGAGCCCAGATACGCAGTATTTT.

The V gene is TRBV6-1, the J gene TRBJ2-5; D not certain. V was shortened by 2 bases and J by 2 bases, with 9 bases between the two germline ends. Looked up from germline, CDR1 is MNHNS and CDR2 is SASEGT. The length of the CDR3 is 14 residues. The CDR3 bases are TGTGCCAGCAGTGAATCGGAAATTCAAGAGACCCAGTACTTC. Translation gives CASSESEIQETQYF.

The chain is built from TRBV19 and TRBJ1-1; 8 nucleotides match TRBD1. V shed 4 bases and J 4 bases; nucleotides not matched to a gene: 5. The CDR3 totals 14 residues. Germline V gives CDR1 LNHDA, CDR2 SQIVND (reference sequence). The CDR3 nucleotides are TGTGCCAGTAGTACCGACAGGGGTTTCACTGAAGCTTTCTTT. Its protein is CASSTDRGFTEAFF. Using reference TRBV19 and TRBJ1-1 for the parts outside the CDR3, the full variable domain is DGGITQSPKYLFRKEGQNVTLSCEQNLNHDAMYWYRQDPGQGLRLIYYSQIVNDFQKGDIAEGYSVSREKKESFPLTVTSAQKNPTAFYLCASSTDRGFTEAFFGQGTRLTVV.

The CDR3 nucleotides are TGTGCCAGCAGTGAGCAACTGTTGGGACGAGAAGAGACCCAGTACTTC. Translating it yields CASSEQLLGREETQYF. The chain joins TRBV2 to TRBJ2-5; D might be TRBD1 or TRBD2, each matching 5 bases. V was cut by 3 bases and J by 3 bases, with 17 bases left in between. CDR3 length: 16 residues. Germline V gene data show CDR1 as SNHLY and CDR2 as FYNNEI.

The chain is built from TRBV27 and TRBJ1-2; the D is unclear. Germline V CDR1 and CDR2: MNHEY, SMNVEV (reference sequence). The V end was cut by 6 bases, the J end by 5 bases, with 19 bases between. The CDR3 consists of 15 residues. CDR3 coding DNA: TGTGCCAGCAGCCTCCACGTGGGCAGCGGATATGGCTACACCTTC. The encoded protein is CASSLHVGSGYGYTF.

This clone has more than one count but fewer than ten. The chain employs TRBV19 and TRBJ2-1; D might be TRBD2 (6 bases). Germline CDR1 is LNHDA and CDR2 is SQIVND (reference sequence). Trimming shortened V by 5 bases and J by 12 bases, and 14 bases separated the two germline ends. The CDR3 is made up of 12 amino acids. The CDR3 is CASSLGEVGQFF. CDR3 DNA sequence: TGTGCCAGTAGTCTTGGGGAGGTAGGGCAGTTCTTC.